Below, 24 T cell receptor beta chains from the same sample are listed, as sequenced in a study of T cell clonality in common variable immunodeficiency. Study-wide points: In common variable immunodeficiency, TCR beta chains reportedly carried fewer deletions and N-nucleotide insertions.

These receptors have no known antigen. The assay was immunoSEQ multiplex PCR, and TCRdb's table has in-frame clones only and misses some. The profile covers roughly 30,000 clones, none occurring a single time. The sequencing input was peripheral blood mononuclear cells. All receptors derive from a human donor with common variable immunodeficiency.

Only a few counts were recorded for this clone. From the germline J gene comes the end of the CDR3, since the read stops 3 residues before it. This chain links TRBV7-9 with TRBJ1-4; TRBD1 aligns across 7 bases. V trimming: 5 bases; J trimming: 0 bases; junction bases outside the gene matches: 0. The CDR3 contains 14 residues. Germline V gene sequence: CDR1 SEHNR, CDR2 FQNEAQ (reference sequence). The CDR3 is CASSQGATNEKLFF. Incomplete CDR3 DNA: TGTGCCAGCAGCCAGGGGGCAACTAATGAAAAA.

The sample holds many counts of this clone. The CDR3 end falls 3 residues outside the read, so it is completed with the germline J gene. The rearrangement links TRBV5-1 to TRBJ2-2; no firm D call. Trimming took 4 bases from V and 4 from J, leaving 8 bases between them. Germline values: CDR1 SGHRS, CDR2 YFSETQ. The CDR3 has 13 residues. CDR3 DNA, as far as it was read: TGCGCCAGCAGCATCCCCAGCACCGGGGAG. Amino acids: CASSIPSTGE. The complete CDR3 protein is CASSIPSTGELFF. Looking up the rest from reference TRBV5-1 and TRBJ2-2 gives the full variable domain: KAGVTQTPRYLIKTRGQQVTLSCSPISGHRSVSWYQQTPGQGLQFLFEYFSETQRNKGNFPGRFSGRQFSNSRSEMNVSTLELGDSALYLCASSIPSTGELFFGEGSRLTVL.

Only a few counts were recorded for this clone. The junction departs from the called germline gene at one end, perhaps through a read error. The read is 3 residues too short to cover the CDR3 end, so that end is filled in from the germline J gene. This chain connects TRBV19 to TRBJ2-5, with D hard to call. Germline-derived CDR1 and CDR2 are LNHDA and SQIVND (reference sequence). This CDR3 has 14 residues. The CDR3 bases that were read are TGTGCCAGTGGTATCCCAATTACTGGTATAACC. Its protein product is CASGIPITGIT. The full CDR3 protein is CASGIPITGITQYF.

This clone was counted many times. The CDR3 is cut off 3 residues early in the read; its end comes from the germline J gene. The rearrangement joins TRBV20-1 to TRBJ2-5; 11 nucleotides align to TRBD2. This CDR3 has 15 amino acids. The trim removed 5 bases at V and 7 bases at J, leaving 12 bases unmatched. Germline CDR1 is DFQATT and CDR2 is SNEGSKA (reference sequence). The sequenced CDR3 bases are TGCAGTGCTGTACCTAGCGGGAGGCCACCAAGGACC. This encodes CSAVPSGRPPRT. The full CDR3 sequence reads CSAVPSGRPPRTQYF.

Points on this clone: With the read ending 3 residues before the CDR3 end, the germline J gene is used to fill in that end. V and J are TRBV19 and TRBJ1-5; D possibly corresponds to TRBD1 (6 bases). V was trimmed by 6 bases and J by 7 bases, leaving 16 bases between them. In germline, CDR1 is LNHDA, CDR2 SQIVND (reference sequence). This CDR3 region has 14 residues. The sequenced part of the CDR3 DNA is TGTGCCAGTAGCCTCCCGACAGGCTCCCAGCCC. As protein: CASSLPTGSQP. The full CDR3 reads CASSLPTGSQPQHF.

This clone was observed at least ten times. The CDR3 end falls 3 residues outside the read, so it is completed with the germline J gene. The V and J genes are TRBV20-1 and TRBJ2-3; 9 bases are a match to TRBD2. This CDR3 has 15 residues. After removal of 6 bases from V and 0 bases from J, the junction contained 7 bases not matched to a gene. Germline V gives CDR1 DFQATT, CDR2 SNEGSKA (reference sequence). CDR3 sequence reads: CSAEPGTSSTDTQYF. The CDR3 DNA, read in part, is TGCAGTGCCGAACCCGGGACTAGCAGCACAGATACG.

This clone was seen a few times. Read data end 3 residues before the CDR3 end; the end is taken from the germline J gene. This chain joins TRBV7-2 and TRBJ1-5; a weak D match, TRBD1 (5 bases). V shed 1 base and J shed 7 bases, with 8 bases lying between them. CDR3 length equals 13 residues. Germline CDR1 SGHTA, CDR2 FQGNSA. CDR3 sequence reads: CASSLVREQPQHF. The sequenced part of the CDR3 DNA is TGTGCCAGCAGCTTAGTCAGGGAGCAGCCC.

About this clone: From the germline J gene comes the end of the CDR3, since the read stops 3 residues before it. This chain connects TRBV19 to TRBJ2-2; TRBD2 agrees at 10 bases. The CDR3 contains 17 residues. The V and J ends lost 5 bases and 6 bases, in that order; junction bases with no gene match: 12. Germline CDR1 LNHDA, CDR2 SQIVND (reference sequence). The part of the CDR3 DNA that was read is TGTGCCAGTAGTCCGGGGCTAGCGGGAGTTTGGGCCGGGGAG. Protein sequence: CASSPGLAGVWAGE. In full, the CDR3 is CASSPGLAGVWAGELFF.

As for this clone: Sequencing ends 3 residues short of the CDR3 end; the germline J gene provides the rest. This rearrangement joins TRBV5-1 to TRBJ2-1; 11 bases line up with TRBD2. The CDR3 is made up of 17 amino acids. Germline V gives CDR1 SGHRS, CDR2 YFSETQ. After removal of 3 bases from V and 4 bases from J, the junction contained 9 bases not matched to a gene. The CDR3 region is CASSSNQGLAAYNEQFF. The CDR3 DNA, read in part, is TGCGCCAGCAGCTCGAACCAGGGACTAGCGGCTTACAATGAG.

This clone was seen a handful of times. The observed sequence ends 3 residues before the CDR3 terminus, with the missing tail filled in from the germline J gene. Different DNA sequences within this sample yield the same CDR3. V is TRBV18 and J is TRBJ2-7; the D is unclear. Germline V gene sequence: CDR1 KGHSH, CDR2 LQKENI. The CDR3 is 16 residues long. Trimming left V 0 bases short and J 0 bases short, with 12 bases between. CDR3 sequence reads: CASSPPRHIPSYEQYF. Incomplete CDR3 DNA: TGTGCCAGCTCACCACCCCGCCACATCCCCTCCTACGAG.

This clone was picked up many times. The read comes to an end 3 residues before the CDR3 does, leaving the germline J gene to fill in the end. This chain uses TRBV20-1 with TRBJ1-1; D gene uncertain. CDR1 is DFQATT, CDR2 SNEGSKA, per germline (reference sequence). Between the trimmed V and J ends, which lost 0 bases and 3 bases, there was a span of 14 bases. CDR3 size: 15 residues. CDR3 protein: CSARDRAQFYTEAFF. The DNA read from the CDR3 is TGCAGTGCTAGAGATAGGGCACAGTTCTACACTGAA.

This clone was seen more than once but under ten times. The read terminates 3 residues before the CDR3 end, so the remaining end is supplied by the germline J gene. The rearrangement joins TRBV2 to TRBJ2-7; 10 nucleotides line up with TRBD1. Losses at the gene ends were 6 bases for V and 5 bases for J; bases not matched to a gene: 7. Germline lookup yields CDR1 SNHLY and CDR2 FYNNEI. The CDR3 runs 14 residues. CDR3: CASRPGQGKHEQYF. CDR3 bases read: TGTGCCAGCAGGCCGGGACAGGGGAAACACGAG. The whole variable domain, remainder taken from reference TRBV2 and TRBJ2-7, is EPEVTQTPSHQVTQMGQEVILRCVPISNHLYFYWYRQILGQKVEFLVSFYNNEISEKSEIFDDQFSVERPDGSNFTLKIRSTKLEDSAMYFCASRPGQGKHEQYFGPGTRLTVT.

There are many counts of this clone. The CDR3 goes on 3 residues after the read ends, and that part is filled in from the germline J gene. The chain has TRBV19 and TRBJ1-2; 7 bases line up with TRBD1. This CDR3 contains 15 residues. Germline lookup yields CDR1 LNHDA and CDR2 SQIVND (reference sequence). The DNA read from the CDR3 is TGTGCCAGTAGCTCCGTGACAGGGACCCGTTACGGC. This sequence encodes CASSSVTGTRYG. The full-length CDR3 reads as CASSSVTGTRYGYTF.

This clone occurred many times. The CDR3 loop is CASSQEYNSPLHF. CDR3 DNA, as far as it was read: TGTGCCAGCAGCCAGGAATATAATTCACCC. J is TRBJ1-6 and V is TRBV5-6, with D unclear. The CDR3 extends 3 residues past the end of the read, so its final part is completed from the germline J gene. CDR3 length equals 13 residues. CDR1 is SGHDT, CDR2 YYEEEE, per germline. The ends were cut back, 4 bases at V and 4 bases at J, with 6 bases in the middle.

In this sample, this clone turned up many times. The read ends 3 residues before the CDR3 terminus; that terminus is restored from the germline J gene. The V and J genes are TRBV7-9 and TRBJ1-1; a possible D gene is TRBD1 (5 bases). Germline CDR1 SEHNR, CDR2 FQNEAQ (reference sequence). CDR3 length: 13 residues. V lost 5 bases and J lost 4, with 11 bases in between. The sequenced CDR3 bases are TGTGCCAGCAGCACCCAGGGCTTCACTGAA. It is translated as CASSTQGFTE. The entire CDR3 protein is CASSTQGFTEAFF. The variable domain in full, with the rest retrieved from reference TRBV7-9 and TRBJ1-1, is DTGVSQNPRHKITKRGQNVTFRCDPISEHNRLYWYRQTLGQGPEFLTYFQNEAQLEKSRLLSDRFSAERPKGSFSTLEIQRTEQGDSAMYLCASSTQGFTEAFFGQGTRLTVV.

In its sample, this clone was seen many times. Read sequence stops 3 residues before the CDR3 end, and the germline J gene provides the missing end. This chain connects TRBV20-1 to TRBJ1-5; perhaps TRBD1 as D (5 bases). V was pared by 4 bases and J by 4 bases, with 17 bases between. Germline V gives CDR1 DFQATT, CDR2 SNEGSKA (reference sequence). The CDR3 has 15 amino acids. The covered CDR3 bases are TGCAGTGCTACCCGGACATCTCTGAAAAATCAGCCC. Protein product: CSATRTSLKNQP. The whole CDR3 protein is CSATRTSLKNQPQHF.

This clone has at least ten counts. The DNA ends 3 residues before the CDR3 does, and the rest of the CDR3 is filled in from the germline J gene. The chain links TRBV6-4 to TRBJ1-5, with 9 bases aligning to TRBD1. The CDR3 sequence is 17 residues long. V lost 0 bases, J lost 9 bases, and 12 bases stayed unmatched. From germline, CDR1 is MRHNA and CDR2 SNTAGT. The part of the CDR3 DNA that was read is TGTGCCAGCAGTGACTCTACCGGGACAGGGCCGAATGCGCCC. It encodes CASSDSTGTGPNAP. The CDR3 in its entirety is CASSDSTGTGPNAPQHF.

This clone was observed a handful of times. The CDR3 is cut off 3 residues early in the read; its end comes from the germline J gene. This chain connects TRBV7-9 to TRBJ1-2, with a tentative D call TRBD1 (5 bases). This CDR3 is 15 amino acids long. The V gene lost 4 bases and the J gene lost 4 bases, with 16 bases spanning the gap. Germline CDR1 SEHNR, CDR2 FQNEAQ (reference sequence). The part of the CDR3 DNA that was read is TGTGCCAGCAGCTACGCCGGGGGTTTAATCTATGGC. Its protein product is CASSYAGGLIYG. Given in full, the CDR3 is CASSYAGGLIYGYTF.

This clone has more than one count but fewer than ten. The CDR3 DNA, read in part, is TGTGCCAGCAGTGAGGTGCAGGGATCTAATTCACCC. It yields the protein CASSEVQGSNSP. The entire CDR3 protein reads CASSEVQGSNSPLHF. This chain connects TRBV2 to TRBJ1-6; tentatively, D is TRBD1 (5 bases). The read is 3 residues too short to cover the CDR3 end, so that end is filled in from the germline J gene. CDR3 length equals 15 residues. Germline loops: CDR1 SNHLY, CDR2 FYNNEI. V lost 3 bases and J lost 6, with 12 bases in between.

CDR3 DNA (partial): TGCAGTGCTAGAGATCAGGTGGGACTAGCGAGATACGAG. The encoded protein is CSARDQVGLARYE. The complete CDR3 protein is CSARDQVGLARYEQYF. The chain carries TRBV20-1 and TRBJ2-7; 10 positions agree with TRBD2. The read stops 3 residues short of the end of the CDR3; the missing end is completed from the germline J gene. From germline, CDR1 is DFQATT and CDR2 SNEGSKA (reference sequence). J lost 4 bases, V lost 0 bases, and 9 bases had no gene match. There are 16 residues in the CDR3.

This clone was observed a few times. The observed sequence ends 3 residues before the CDR3 terminus, with the missing tail filled in from the germline J gene. J is TRBJ2-7 and V is TRBV7-2; 7 bases fit TRBD1. J was trimmed by 2 bases and V by 5 bases; bases with no gene match: 6. Germline values: CDR1 SGHTA, CDR2 FQGNSA. The CDR3 extends over 14 amino acids. The CDR3 is CASSHIGTAYEQYF. CDR3 DNA, as far as it was read: TGTGCCAGCAGCCATATCGGGACAGCCTACGAG.

Many counts were recorded for this clone. The missing CDR3 end, 3 residues past where the read stops, is filled in from the germline J gene. This chain joins TRBV19 and TRBJ1-5, with 9 bases aligning to TRBD1. CDR1 is LNHDA and CDR2 is SQIVND in the germline V gene (reference sequence). J was trimmed by 5 bases and V by 2 bases; bases with no gene match: 4. The CDR3 is 15 amino acids. CDR3 residues: CASSIPWTGDQPQHF. CDR3 DNA, as far as it was read: TGTGCCAGTAGTATACCCTGGACAGGGGATCAGCCC. The full variable domain, its missing parts supplied by reference TRBV19 and TRBJ1-5, is DGGITQSPKYLFRKEGQNVTLSCEQNLNHDAMYWYRQDPGQGLRLIYYSQIVNDFQKGDIAEGYSVSREKKESFPLTVTSAQKNPTAFYLCASSIPWTGDQPQHFGDGTRLSIL.

This clone was picked up many times. Read data end 3 residues before the CDR3 end; the end is taken from the germline J gene. This chain connects TRBV5-1 to TRBJ1-1; possibly TRBD1 for D (5 bases). Trimming removed 4 bases at V and 0 bases at J, with 16 bases between. CDR1 SGHRS and CDR2 YFSETQ come from the germline V gene. The CDR3 totals 16 residues. CDR3 loop: CASSHNTGALNTEAFF. The sequenced CDR3 bases are TGCGCCAGCAGCCACAATACAGGAGCCTTGAACACTGAA.

There are a few counts of this clone. The sequence runs out 3 residues before the end of the CDR3; the remainder is reconstructed from the germline J gene. This chain links TRBV2 with TRBJ1-2, with 11 bases aligning to TRBD1. Germline CDR1 and CDR2: SNHLY and FYNNEI. The CDR3 spans 12 residues. The sequenced CDR3 bases are TGTGCCAGCGGGGACAGGGGGGTGGGC. Its translation: CASGDRGVG. The full-length CDR3 reads as CASGDRGVGYTF.